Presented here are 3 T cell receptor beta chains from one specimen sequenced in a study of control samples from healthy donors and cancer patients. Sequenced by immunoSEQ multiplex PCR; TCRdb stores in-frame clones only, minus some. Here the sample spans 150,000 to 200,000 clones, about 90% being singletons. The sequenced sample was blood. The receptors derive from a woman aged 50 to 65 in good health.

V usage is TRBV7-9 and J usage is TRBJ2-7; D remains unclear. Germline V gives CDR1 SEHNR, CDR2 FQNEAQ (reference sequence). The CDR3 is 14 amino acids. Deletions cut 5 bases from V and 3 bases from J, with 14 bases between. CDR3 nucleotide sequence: TGTGCCAGCAGCCGTCCCGGGCCTCTCTACGAGCAGTACTTC. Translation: CASSRPGPLYEQYF. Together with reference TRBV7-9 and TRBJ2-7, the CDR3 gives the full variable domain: DTGVSQNPRHKITKRGQNVTFRCDPISEHNRLYWYRQTLGQGPEFLTYFQNEAQLEKSRLLSDRFSAERPKGSFSTLEIQRTEQGDSAMYLCASSRPGPLYEQYFGPGTRLTVT.

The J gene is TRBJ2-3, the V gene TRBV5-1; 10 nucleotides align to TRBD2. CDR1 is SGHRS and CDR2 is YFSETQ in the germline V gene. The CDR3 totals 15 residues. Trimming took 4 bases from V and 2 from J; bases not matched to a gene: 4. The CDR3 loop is CASSLSGGITDTQYF. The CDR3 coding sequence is TGCGCCAGCAGCCTTAGCGGGGGGATCACAGATACGCAGTATTTT. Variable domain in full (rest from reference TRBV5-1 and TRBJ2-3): KAGVTQTPRYLIKTRGQQVTLSCSPISGHRSVSWYQQTPGQGLQFLFEYFSETQRNKGNFPGRFSGRQFSNSRSEMNVSTLELGDSALYLCASSLSGGITDTQYFGPGTRLTVL.

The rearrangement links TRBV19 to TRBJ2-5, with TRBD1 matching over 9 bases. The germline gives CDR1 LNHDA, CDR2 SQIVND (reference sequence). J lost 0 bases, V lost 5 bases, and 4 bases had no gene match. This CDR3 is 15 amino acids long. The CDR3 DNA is TGTGCCAGTAGTCCGGGACAGGGCTACCAAGAGACCCAGTACTTC. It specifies CASSPGQGYQETQYF.